This paragraph reports one T cell receptor (beta chain). Sequencing was performed with immunoSEQ multiplex PCR; in TCRdb, only in-frame clones are kept and a portion is missing. The sample yields about 8,000 clones, nearly 60% seen once. The data stem from a study of sequential checkpoint blockade in melanoma. Treatment indicated: randomized to nivolumab then ipilimumab (arm A) or the reverse (arm B). Live CD3+CD8+ CD19− CD56− cells were sorted from PBMCs. The CDR3 covers 14 residues. Trimming cost V 5 bases and J 1 base; bases outside gene matches: 4. CDR1 is SEHNR, CDR2 FQNEAQ, per germline (reference sequence).

The clonotype was recovered from a human donor with melanoma. V and J are TRBV7-9 and TRBJ2-7; 8 bases are shared with TRBD1. The source was CD8+ T cells sorted from blood (inferred from file names), collected from a patient given nivolumab and ipilimumab in sequence. CDR3 region: CASSPRDRSYEQYF. The CDR3, as DNA: TGTGCCAGCAGCCCACGGGACAGGTCCTACGAGCAGTACTTC. Full variable domain (remainder filled in from reference TRBV7-9 and TRBJ2-7): DTGVSQNPRHKITKRGQNVTFRCDPISEHNRLYWYRQTLGQGPEFLTYFQNEAQLEKSRLLSDRFSAERPKGSFSTLEIQRTEQGDSAMYLCASSPRDRSYEQYFGPGTRLTVT.